The 27 T cell receptor beta chains below all came from one sample that was sequenced in a study of blood T cell repertoires in COVID-19. Method: immunoSEQ multiplex PCR; TCRdb's copy keeps in-frame clones and lacks some. The repertoire holds around 200,000 clones, with about 86% as singletons. Sequences were obtained from peripheral blood. These TCRs come from a man aged 45-65 years with active or convalescent COVID-19.

The chain combines TRBV19 with TRBJ2-7, with 11 bases that match TRBD1. The CDR3 length is 13 residues. Germline V gene sequence: CDR1 LNHDA, CDR2 SQIVND (reference sequence). Unmatched junction bases numbered 3, after V lost 8 bases and J lost 3 bases. The CDR3 DNA follows: TGTGCCAGTTCGGACAGGGGGCTCTACGAGCAGTACTTC. Residues: CASSDRGLYEQYF.

The J gene is TRBJ2-5, the V gene TRBV9, with TRBD2 identical over 13 bases. This CDR3 has 15 residues. Trimming took 4 bases from V and 5 from J; bases not matched to a gene: 5. The germline gives CDR1 SGDLS, CDR2 YYNGEE. The DNA of the CDR3 is TGTGCCAGCAGCCAGACTAGCGGGAGGACGGAGACCCAGTACTTC. As protein: CASSQTSGRTETQYF. The whole variable domain, remainder taken from reference TRBV9 and TRBJ2-5, is DSGVTQTPKHLITATGQRVTLRCSPRSGDLSVYWYQQSLDQGLQFLIQYYNGEERAKGNILERFSAQQFPDLHSELNLSSLELGDSALYFCASSQTSGRTETQYFGPGTRLLVL.

The chain recombines TRBV27 with TRBJ1-5; TRBD1 matches at 9 bases. CDR1 and CDR2 (germline): MNHEY, SMNVEV (reference sequence). J was trimmed by 7 bases and V by 6 bases; bases with no gene match: 10. This CDR3 region has 15 residues. CDR3 sequence: CASRTGQGSGQPQHF. Written as DNA, the CDR3 is TGTGCCAGCAGGACGGGACAGGGAAGCGGCCAGCCCCAGCATTTT.

Comment on this clone: Other nucleotide sequences from this sample produce the same CDR3. The rearrangement uses TRBV9 and TRBJ2-1; D may be TRBD1 (5 bases). CDR1 is SGDLS, CDR2 YYNGEE, per germline. Trimming took off 0 bases at V and 2 bases at J, with 9 bases between the two ends. There are 15 residues in the CDR3. The CDR3 nucleotides are TGTGCCAGCAGCGTAGGGCAGGGCACCTACAATGAGCAGTTCTTC. Translated: CASSVGQGTYNEQFF.

The chain combines TRBV7-2 with TRBJ1-2, with 8 bases fitting TRBD1. CDR1 and CDR2 (germline): SGHTA, FQGNSA. V trimming: 7 bases; J trimming: 4 bases; junction bases outside the gene matches: 14. The CDR3 runs 16 residues. CDR3 residues: CASTEIPGQAPYGYTF. The DNA for the CDR3 is TGTGCCAGCACCGAAATACCGGGACAGGCCCCCTATGGCTACACCTTC.

Only a few counts were recorded for this clone. The gene calls are TRBV19 and TRBJ2-1, with 9 bases matching TRBD2. After removal of 2 bases from V and 6 bases from J, the junction contained 8 bases not matched to a gene. Germline V CDR1 and CDR2: LNHDA, SQIVND (reference sequence). The CDR3 is 16 amino acids. CDR3 protein: CASSIQAGGPGNEQFF. The CDR3 DNA follows: TGTGCCAGTAGTATACAAGCGGGAGGCCCTGGCAATGAGCAGTTCTTC.

The V and J genes are TRBV19 and TRBJ1-5, with D perhaps matching TRBD1 (5 bases). Germline V CDR1 and CDR2: LNHDA, SQIVND (reference sequence). V was cut by 5 bases and J by 1 base, with 15 bases left in between. CDR3 length: 16 amino acids. CDR3 in amino acids: CASSGQGTLSNQPQHF. The CDR3 coding sequence is TGTGCCAGTAGTGGGCAGGGAACTTTAAGCAATCAGCCCCAGCATTTT.

The rearrangement uses TRBV6-4 and TRBJ2-7; D remains unclear. CDR1 and CDR2 (germline): MRHNA, SNTAGT. This CDR3 has 13 residues. The V gene lost 4 bases and the J gene lost 6 bases, with 13 bases spanning the gap. The CDR3 loop is CASSASGSSEQYF. CDR3 bases: TGTGCCAGCAGTGCCTCGGGTAGCTCCGAGCAGTACTTC.

This rearrangement joins TRBV5-1 to TRBJ1-2; TRBD1 agrees at 9 bases. Germline loops: CDR1 SGHRS, CDR2 YFSETQ. The CDR3 has 16 residues. V dropped 1 base and J dropped 8; count of bases not matched to a gene: 12. The CDR3 DNA sequence: TGCGCCAGCAGCTTGCACGACGGGACAGGGTCGGTGGGCTACACCTTC. Residues: CASSLHDGTGSVGYTF.

The chain couples TRBV18 to TRBJ2-3; the D gene is possibly TRBD1 (6 bases). The V gene's germline CDR1 is KGHSH and CDR2 LQKENI. This CDR3 has 15 residues. V was pared by 3 bases and J by 1 base, with 11 bases between. CDR3 amino acids: CASSPGGSGTDTQYF. CDR3 nucleotides: TGTGCCAGCTCACCTGGGGGCTCGGGCACAGATACGCAGTATTTT. The entire variable domain, with the rest obtained from reference TRBV18 and TRBJ2-3, is as follows: NAGVMQNPRHLVRRRGQEARLRCSPMKGHSHVYWYRQLPEEGLKFMVYLQKENIIDESGMPKERFSAEFPKEGPSILRIQQVVRGDSAAYFCASSPGGSGTDTQYFGPGTRLTVL.

The V gene is TRBV2, the J gene TRBJ1-6, with 7 bases fitting TRBD1. This CDR3 comprises 14 residues. Germline V gene lookup returns CDR1 SNHLY and CDR2 FYNNEI. V shed 4 bases and J 7 bases; nucleotides not matched to a gene: 4. CDR3 protein: CASSGQGRNSPLHF. In DNA, the CDR3 is TGTGCCAGCAGTGGACAGGGCCGGAATTCACCCCTCCACTTT.

The chain couples TRBV2 to TRBJ1-1; 8 bases fit TRBD1. The trim removed 3 bases at V and 4 bases at J, leaving 4 bases unmatched. The CDR3 runs 14 residues. Germline CDR1 SNHLY, CDR2 FYNNEI. The CDR3 nucleotides read TGTGCCAGCAGTGACCAGGGGGCGCTCACTGAAGCTTTCTTT. Protein: CASSDQGALTEAFF.

The V call is TRBV4-2, the J call TRBJ1-5, with 7 bases aligning to TRBD1. CDR3 length equals 18 residues. With 5 bases clipped from V and 1 base from J, the junction kept 14 bases outside the gene matches. Germline V lookup: CDR1 LGHNA, CDR2 YNFKEQ. The CDR3 region has the DNA TGTGCCAGCAGCGTTATCCAGGGGGTGGGGGCGAGCAATCAGCCCCAGCATTTT. Encoded protein: CASSVIQGVGASNQPQHF.

This chain uses TRBV6-6 with TRBJ1-2; D possibly corresponds to TRBD1 (6 bases). V was clipped by 6 bases and J by 0 bases, with 8 bases between them. Germline values: CDR1 MNHNY, CDR2 SVGAGI (reference sequence). The CDR3 length is 13 residues. The CDR3 DNA sequence: TGTGCCAGCAGGGGGGCAGCTAACTATGGCTACACCTTC. This sequence encodes CASRGAANYGYTF.

A single count supports this clone. V usage is TRBV27 and J usage is TRBJ2-1; the D gene is possibly TRBD2 (6 bases). The CDR3 length is 12 residues. From germline, CDR1 is MNHEY and CDR2 SMNVEV (reference sequence). The ends were cut back, 2 bases at V and 15 bases at J, with 14 bases in the middle. CDR3 loop: CASSLRGNKWFF. The CDR3 DNA reads TGTGCCAGCAGTTTACGGGGGAACAAGTGGTTCTTC.

This chain uses TRBV2 with TRBJ1-5; TRBD1 agrees at 8 bases. The trim removed 4 bases at V and 6 bases at J, leaving 5 bases unmatched. The CDR3 runs to 14 residues. Per the germline V gene, CDR1 is SNHLY and CDR2 is FYNNEI. In DNA form, the CDR3 reads TGTGCCAGCAGTGGGACAGGGACAGTTCAGCCCCAGCATTTT. Its protein is CASSGTGTVQPQHF. The full variable domain, its missing parts supplied by reference TRBV2 and TRBJ1-5, is EPEVTQTPSHQVTQMGQEVILRCVPISNHLYFYWYRQILGQKVEFLVSFYNNEISEKSEIFDDQFSVERPDGSNFTLKIRSTKLEDSAMYFCASSGTGTVQPQHFGDGTRLSIL.

This clone was observed a single time. The rearrangement uses TRBV6-2 or TRBV6-3 and TRBJ2-7; 9 bases match TRBD1. Germline CDR1 and CDR2: MNHEY and SVGEGT. There are 16 residues in the CDR3. The V gene end was trimmed by 2 bases and the J gene end by 4 bases; junction bases not matched to a gene: 9. CDR3 amino acids: CASSYPGTGRAYEQYF. Written as DNA, the CDR3 is TGTGCCAGCAGTTACCCTGGGACAGGGAGGGCTTACGAGCAGTACTTC.

The rearrangement uses TRBV7-9 and TRBJ1-2; 9 nucleotides agree with TRBD1. V gave up 1 base and J gave up 6 bases; unmatched junction bases: 6. This CDR3 is 15 amino acids long. CDR1 is SEHNR, CDR2 FQNEAQ, per germline (reference sequence). In DNA, the CDR3 is TGTGCCAGCAGCTTAGGGTGGGACAGGGTACATGGCTACACCTTC. Encoded protein: CASSLGWDRVHGYTF.

The V gene is TRBV19, the J gene TRBJ1-4; TRBD1 aligns across 7 bases. Trimming cost V 5 bases and J 1 base; bases outside gene matches: 4. Germline V gene sequence: CDR1 LNHDA, CDR2 SQIVND (reference sequence). The CDR3 covers 15 residues. In DNA form, the CDR3 reads TGTGCCAGTAGTGCAACAGGGGAAACTAATGAAAAACTGTTTTTT. Its translation is CASSATGETNEKLFF.

This clone appeared a few times. The chain recombines TRBV6-5 with TRBJ1-5; D possibly corresponds to TRBD1 (5 bases). The CDR3 sequence is 12 residues long. Per the germline V gene, CDR1 is MNHEY and CDR2 is SVGAGI. Trimming took 6 bases from V and 6 from J, leaving 9 bases between them. For the CDR3, the DNA is TGTGCCAGCAGGGGGCCGGGTCAGCCCCAGCATTTT. Translation: CASRGPGQPQHF.

This clone was detected only once. The rearrangement joins TRBV10-3 to TRBJ2-3; possibly TRBD1 for D (6 bases). Trimming took off 3 bases at V and 14 bases at J, with 21 bases between the two ends. Germline CDR1 reads ENHRY; CDR2 reads SYGVKD. The CDR3 length is 14 residues. CDR3 nucleotide sequence: TGTGCCATCAGTGAAGCTCCCGGGACAAGCTCTGCGTATTTT. This encodes CAISEAPGTSSAYF.

The chain links TRBV19 to TRBJ1-2, with TRBD1 identical over 7 bases. The V gene's germline CDR1 is LNHDA and CDR2 SQIVND (reference sequence). The CDR3 loop spans 13 amino acids. Trimming took 10 bases from V and 2 from J; bases not matched to a gene: 7. CDR3 loop: CATNRGLNYGYTF. As DNA, the CDR3 is TGTGCCACCAACAGGGGCCTAAACTATGGCTACACCTTC.

The sample holds a few counts of this clone. The CDR3 coding sequence is TGCGCCACTACGGGGAAAAAACTGTTTTTT. It is translated as CATTGKKLFF. This chain connects TRBV10-1 to TRBJ1-4; D is ambiguous. The CDR3 is 10 amino acids. V was pared by 10 bases and J by 9 bases, with 9 bases between. In germline, CDR1 is WNHNN, CDR2 SYGVQD (reference sequence).

This clone was seen a single time. This chain joins TRBV5-4 and TRBJ2-7, with D tentatively TRBD2 (6 bases). Germline assignment: CDR1 SGHNT and CDR2 YYREEE (reference sequence). Trimming removed 4 bases at V and 2 bases at J, with 16 bases between. CDR3 size: 15 residues. The CDR3 sequence is CASSPGGTGAYEQYF. As DNA, the CDR3 is TGTGCCAGCAGCCCGGGCGGGACGGGGGCCTACGAGCAGTACTTC. The full variable domain, completed using reference TRBV5-4 and TRBJ2-7, is ETGVTQSPTHLIKTRGQQVTLRCSSQSGHNTVSWYQQALGQGPQFIFQYYREEENGRGNFPPRFSGLQFPNYSSELNVNALELDDSALYLCASSPGGTGAYEQYFGPGTRLTVT.

The chain links TRBV7-8 to TRBJ2-3; 7 bases are shared with TRBD2. The CDR3 has 16 residues. In germline, CDR1 is SGHVS, CDR2 FQNEAQ. V shed 5 bases, J shed 5 bases, and the junction held 13 bases outside the gene matches. The CDR3 region is CASSPLGAGSGDTQYF. Here the CDR3 DNA reads TGTGCCAGCAGCCCCTTGGGAGCGGGGAGTGGAGATACGCAGTATTTT.

V usage is TRBV5-5 and J usage is TRBJ1-2; D not certain. Germline assignment: CDR1 SGHKS and CDR2 YYEKEE (reference sequence). The V gene lost 2 bases and the J gene lost 7 bases, with 18 bases spanning the gap. The CDR3 is 15 residues long. CDR3 residues: CASSLNPGIEGGYTF. CDR3 in DNA: TGTGCCAGCAGCTTAAACCCCGGGATAGAGGGTGGCTACACCTTC.

The gene calls are TRBV7-9 and TRBJ2-7; 7 bases align to TRBD1. Trimming took 2 bases from V and 0 from J; bases not matched to a gene: 7. Looked up from germline, CDR1 is SEHNR and CDR2 is FQNEAQ (reference sequence). There are 16 residues in the CDR3. The CDR3 sequence is CASSLTPDRVSYEQYF. In nucleotides, the CDR3 is TGTGCCAGCAGCTTAACTCCAGACAGGGTCTCCTACGAGCAGTACTTC.